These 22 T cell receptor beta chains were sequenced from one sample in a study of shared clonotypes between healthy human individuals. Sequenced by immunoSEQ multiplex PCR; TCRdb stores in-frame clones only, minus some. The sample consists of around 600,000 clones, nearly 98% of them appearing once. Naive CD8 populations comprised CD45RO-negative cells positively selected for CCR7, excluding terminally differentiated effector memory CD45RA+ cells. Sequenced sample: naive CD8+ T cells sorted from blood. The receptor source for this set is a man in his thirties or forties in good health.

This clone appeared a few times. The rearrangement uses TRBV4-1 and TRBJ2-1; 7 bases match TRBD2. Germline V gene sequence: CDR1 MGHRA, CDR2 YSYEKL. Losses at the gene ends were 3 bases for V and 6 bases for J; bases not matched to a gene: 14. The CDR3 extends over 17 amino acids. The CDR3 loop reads CASSQIFGGSRGNEQFF. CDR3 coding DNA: TGCGCCAGCAGCCAGATATTCGGCGGGAGTCGCGGCAATGAGCAGTTCTTC.

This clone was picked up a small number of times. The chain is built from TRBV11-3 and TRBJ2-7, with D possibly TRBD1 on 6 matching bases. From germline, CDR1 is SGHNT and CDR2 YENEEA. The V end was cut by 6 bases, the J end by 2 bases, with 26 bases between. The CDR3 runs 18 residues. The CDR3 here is CASSPHPGTQGAPYEQYF. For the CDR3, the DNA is TGTGCCAGCAGTCCACACCCCGGGACACAAGGCGCCCCCTACGAGCAGTACTTC.

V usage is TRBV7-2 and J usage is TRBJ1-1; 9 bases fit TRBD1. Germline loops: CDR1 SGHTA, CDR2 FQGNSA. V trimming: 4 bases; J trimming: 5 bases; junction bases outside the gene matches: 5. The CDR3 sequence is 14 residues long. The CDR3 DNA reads TGTGCCAGCAGCTCTCCACAGGGGGCAACTGAAGCTTTCTTT. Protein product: CASSSPQGATEAFF.

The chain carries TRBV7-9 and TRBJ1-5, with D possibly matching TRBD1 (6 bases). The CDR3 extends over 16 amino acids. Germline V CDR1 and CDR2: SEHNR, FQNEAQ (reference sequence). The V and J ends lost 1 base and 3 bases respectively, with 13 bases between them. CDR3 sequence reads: CASSLGPGAVNQPQHF. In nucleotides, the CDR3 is TGTGCCAGCAGCTTAGGCCCGGGGGCGGTCAATCAGCCCCAGCATTTT.

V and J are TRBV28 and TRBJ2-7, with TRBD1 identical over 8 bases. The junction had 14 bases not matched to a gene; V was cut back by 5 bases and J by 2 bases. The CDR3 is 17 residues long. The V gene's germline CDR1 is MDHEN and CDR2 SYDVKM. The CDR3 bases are TGTGCCAGCAGTGGAGTTAACGGGACAGGTGATCCCTACGAGCAGTACTTC. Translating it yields CASSGVNGTGDPYEQYF.

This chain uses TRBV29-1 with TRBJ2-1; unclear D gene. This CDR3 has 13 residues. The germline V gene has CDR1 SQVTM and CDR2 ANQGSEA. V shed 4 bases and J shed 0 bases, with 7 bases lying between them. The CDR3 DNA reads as TGCAGCGTTGGGCTGAGCTCCTACAATGAGCAGTTCTTC. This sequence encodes CSVGLSSYNEQFF.

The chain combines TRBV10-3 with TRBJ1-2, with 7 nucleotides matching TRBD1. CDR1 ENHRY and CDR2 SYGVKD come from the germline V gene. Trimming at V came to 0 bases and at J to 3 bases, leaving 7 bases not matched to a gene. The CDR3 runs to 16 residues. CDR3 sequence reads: CAISESLGGADYGYTF. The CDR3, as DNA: TGTGCCATCAGTGAGTCGCTAGGGGGCGCGGACTATGGCTACACCTTC.

The chain's CDR3 is CASSLDNHYGYTF. The CDR3 region has the DNA TGTGCCAGCAGCTTGGACAACCACTATGGCTACACCTTC. V gene TRBV7-9 combines with J gene TRBJ1-2, with TRBD1 as a possible D gene (5 bases). CDR3 length: 13 residues. Germline values: CDR1 SEHNR, CDR2 FQNEAQ (reference sequence). Trimming shortened V by 3 bases and J by 3 bases, and 8 bases separated the two germline ends.

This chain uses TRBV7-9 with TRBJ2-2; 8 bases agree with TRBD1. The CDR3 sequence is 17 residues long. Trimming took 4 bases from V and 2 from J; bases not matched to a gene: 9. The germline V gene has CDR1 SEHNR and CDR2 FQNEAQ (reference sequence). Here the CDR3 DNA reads TGTGCCAGCAGCTCCCCCCTGACAGGGGTCAACACCGGGGAGCTGTTTTTT. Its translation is CASSSPLTGVNTGELFF.

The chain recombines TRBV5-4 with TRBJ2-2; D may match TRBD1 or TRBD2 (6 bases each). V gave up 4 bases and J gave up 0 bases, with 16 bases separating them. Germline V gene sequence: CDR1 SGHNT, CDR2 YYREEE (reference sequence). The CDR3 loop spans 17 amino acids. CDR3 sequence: CASSGGLSGPNTGELFF. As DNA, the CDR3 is TGTGCCAGCAGCGGGGGCCTTAGCGGACCGAACACCGGGGAGCTGTTTTTT. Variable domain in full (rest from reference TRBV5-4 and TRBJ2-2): ETGVTQSPTHLIKTRGQQVTLRCSSQSGHNTVSWYQQALGQGPQFIFQYYREEENGRGNFPPRFSGLQFPNYSSELNVNALELDDSALYLCASSGGLSGPNTGELFFGEGSRLTVL.

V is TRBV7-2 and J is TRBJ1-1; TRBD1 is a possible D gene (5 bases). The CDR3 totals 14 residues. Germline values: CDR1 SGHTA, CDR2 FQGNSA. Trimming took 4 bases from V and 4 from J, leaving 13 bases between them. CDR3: CASSSQGSRTEAFF. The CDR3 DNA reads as TGTGCCAGCAGCTCTCAGGGTTCTCGCACTGAAGCTTTCTTT.

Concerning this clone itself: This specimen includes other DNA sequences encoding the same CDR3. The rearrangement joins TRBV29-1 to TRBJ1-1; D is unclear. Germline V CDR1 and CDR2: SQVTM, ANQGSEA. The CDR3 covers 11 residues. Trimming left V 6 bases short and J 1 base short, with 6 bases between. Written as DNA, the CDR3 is TGCAGCGTCCCCCCGAACACTGAAGCTTTCTTT. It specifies CSVPPNTEAFF.

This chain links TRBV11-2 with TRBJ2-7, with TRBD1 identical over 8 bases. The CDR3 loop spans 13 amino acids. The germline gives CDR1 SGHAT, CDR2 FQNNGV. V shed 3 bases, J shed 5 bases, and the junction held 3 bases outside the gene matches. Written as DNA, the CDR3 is TGTGCCAGCAGCTTGGCGACAGGGGACGAGCAGTACTTC. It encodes CASSLATGDEQYF.

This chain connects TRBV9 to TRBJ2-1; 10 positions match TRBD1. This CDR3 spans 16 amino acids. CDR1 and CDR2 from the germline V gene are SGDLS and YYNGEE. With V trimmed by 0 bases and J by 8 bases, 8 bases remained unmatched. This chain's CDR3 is CASSVDGTGAAHEQFF. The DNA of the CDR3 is TGTGCCAGCAGCGTAGATGGGACAGGGGCTGCTCATGAGCAGTTCTTC.

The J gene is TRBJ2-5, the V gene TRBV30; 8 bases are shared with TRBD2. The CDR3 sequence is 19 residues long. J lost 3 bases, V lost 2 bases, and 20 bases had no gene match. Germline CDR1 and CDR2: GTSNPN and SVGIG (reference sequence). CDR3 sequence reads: CAWSFPPGRDNHPKETQYF. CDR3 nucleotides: TGTGCCTGGAGTTTCCCCCCCGGGAGGGACAACCATCCGAAAGAGACCCAGTACTTC.

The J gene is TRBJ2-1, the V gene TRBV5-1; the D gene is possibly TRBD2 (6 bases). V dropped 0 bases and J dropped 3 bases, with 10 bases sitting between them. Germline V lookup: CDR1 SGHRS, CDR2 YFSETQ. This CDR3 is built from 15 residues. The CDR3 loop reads CASSLGMRDYNEQFF. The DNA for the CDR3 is TGCGCCAGCAGCTTGGGTATGCGGGACTACAATGAGCAGTTCTTC. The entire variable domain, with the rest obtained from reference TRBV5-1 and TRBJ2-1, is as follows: KAGVTQTPRYLIKTRGQQVTLSCSPISGHRSVSWYQQTPGQGLQFLFEYFSETQRNKGNFPGRFSGRQFSNSRSEMNVSTLELGDSALYLCASSLGMRDYNEQFFGPGTRLTVL.

The CDR3 here is CASSTGGTREQYF. CDR3 coding DNA: TGTGCCAGCAGCACAGGCGGGACGCGGGAGCAGTACTTC. This chain connects TRBV11-3 to TRBJ2-7, with D perhaps matching TRBD2 (6 bases). Germline V gene data show CDR1 as SGHNT and CDR2 as YENEEA. V was pared by 5 bases and J by 7 bases, with 15 bases between. This CDR3 has 13 amino acids.

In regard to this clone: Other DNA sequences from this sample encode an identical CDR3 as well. Written as DNA, the CDR3 is TGTGCCAGCAGCAGCAGGGATGGCTACACCTTC. Translated: CASSSRDGYTF. The chain has TRBV9 and TRBJ1-2, with D possibly being TRBD1 (5 bases). Germline CDR1 is SGDLS and CDR2 is YYNGEE. The V end lost 4 bases, the J end lost 6 bases, and 7 bases lay between the germline ends. This CDR3 is built from 11 residues.

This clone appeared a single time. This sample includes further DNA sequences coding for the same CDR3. In DNA, the CDR3 is TGTGCCAGCAGCTGGGGGACTGAAGCTTTCTTT. Protein: CASSWGTEAFF. The J gene is TRBJ1-1, the V gene TRBV7-9, with D maybe TRBD1 (5 bases). Per germline, CDR1 SEHNR and CDR2 FQNEAQ (reference sequence). The ends were cut back, 4 bases at V and 5 bases at J, with 5 bases in the middle. CDR3 size: 11 residues.

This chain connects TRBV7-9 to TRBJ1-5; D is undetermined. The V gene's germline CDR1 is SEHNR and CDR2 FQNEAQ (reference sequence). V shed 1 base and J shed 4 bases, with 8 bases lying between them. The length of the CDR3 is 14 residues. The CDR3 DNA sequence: TGTGCCAGCAGCTTAGGAGAGTGGAATCAGCCCCAGCATTTT. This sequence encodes CASSLGEWNQPQHF.

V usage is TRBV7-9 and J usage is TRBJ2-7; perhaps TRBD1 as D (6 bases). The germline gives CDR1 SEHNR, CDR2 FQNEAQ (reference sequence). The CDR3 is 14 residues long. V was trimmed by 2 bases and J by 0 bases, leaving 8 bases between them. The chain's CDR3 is CASSLPGHSYEQYF. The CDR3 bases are TGTGCCAGCAGCTTACCGGGACACTCCTACGAGCAGTACTTC. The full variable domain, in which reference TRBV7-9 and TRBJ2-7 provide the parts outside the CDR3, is DTGVSQNPRHKITKRGQNVTFRCDPISEHNRLYWYRQTLGQGPEFLTYFQNEAQLEKSRLLSDRFSAERPKGSFSTLEIQRTEQGDSAMYLCASSLPGHSYEQYFGPGTRLTVT.

The chain's CDR3 is CASSQHAQGAGEQFF. The CDR3, as DNA: TGCGCCAGCAGCCAACACGCACAGGGGGCGGGTGAGCAGTTCTTC. The chain combines TRBV4-1 with TRBJ2-1, with TRBD1 identical over 9 bases. J was trimmed by 9 bases and V by 2 bases; bases with no gene match: 8. CDR3 length: 15 amino acids. Looked up from germline, CDR1 is MGHRA and CDR2 is YSYEKL.